These T cell receptor beta chains were read from a single sample in a study of T cells after somatic rescue of genetic block. The data were produced by immunoSEQ multiplex PCR, yet TCRdb's version contains in-frame clones alone and is incomplete. In the table there are 55,000 to 75,000 clones, 85% to 95% of which are singletons. Sequencing was done on a sample of peripheral blood mononuclear cells (PBMCs). Source of these receptors: a middle-aged man. The conserved cysteine and the conserved F or W are not part of the CDR3 here. Each record gives: D gene, V gene, J gene, clone size, CDR3 protein. A D gene is named only where the DNA matches it firmly. Clone sizes are given selectively: once, few, many, or a class where the clone is expanded.

>TRBD1|TRBV4-1|TRBJ2-1|-
ASSPQGRRDNEQF
>-|TRBV2|TRBJ1-4|-
ASSPATQQGEKLF
>-|TRBV10-3|TRBJ2-3|once
AIRASTDTQY
>TRBD1|TRBV6-5|TRBJ2-5|-
ASSRQGPETQY
>-|TRBV10-2|TRBJ1-5|-
ASSDPGSNQPQH
>-|TRBV19|TRBJ1-5|-
ASSPRQVSNQPQH
>TRBD1|TRBV6-6|TRBJ1-3|-
ASSVTGAGNTIY
>-|TRBV25-1|TRBJ1-6|-
ASSGARSSPLH
>-|TRBV11-2|TRBJ2-2|-
ASSLQGRLTGELF
>-|TRBV5-4|TRBJ1-4|-
ASSPGREKLF
>-|TRBV28|TRBJ1-1|-
ASILGSRVWANTEAF
>-|TRBV6-1|TRBJ2-3|-
ASSEGTGFADTQY
>TRBD1|TRBV19|-|-
ASTMGTGDYEQY
>TRBD1|TRBV5-8|TRBJ1-5|-
ASSLFGQVHQPQH
>TRBD1|TRBV2|TRBJ1-5|-
ASRDPGQGTSNQPQH
>TRBD2|TRBV18|TRBJ2-7|-
ASSPISGLAEGLEQY
>-|TRBV6-1|TRBJ1-1|-
ASMLPGPLGTEAF
>-|TRBV9|TRBJ1-6|once
ASSGEGVYNSPLH
>TRBD1|TRBV5-6|TRBJ2-5|-
ASSWGQGQETQY
>-|TRBV6-5|TRBJ2-3|-
ASKGSRADTQY
>-|TRBV28|TRBJ2-2|-
AIQVGTHTGELF
>TRBD1|TRBV10-2|TRBJ2-3|-
ASTLDRVEDTQY
>TRBD1|TRBV6-6|TRBJ2-7|-
ASRSQGREQY